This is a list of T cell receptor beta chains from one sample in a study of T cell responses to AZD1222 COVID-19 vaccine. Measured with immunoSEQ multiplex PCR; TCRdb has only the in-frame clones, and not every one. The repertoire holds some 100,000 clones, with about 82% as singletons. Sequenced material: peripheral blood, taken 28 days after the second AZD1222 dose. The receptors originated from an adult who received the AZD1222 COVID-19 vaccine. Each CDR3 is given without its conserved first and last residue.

CDR3 protein: ASSEIAKNIQY
CDR3 length: 11
V gene: TRBV6-1
J gene: TRBJ2-4

CDR3 protein: ASSLQMWASEAF
CDR3 length: 12
V gene: TRBV5-5
J gene: TRBJ1-1

CDR3 protein: ACSRGLNTEAF
CDR3 length: 11
V gene: TRBV30
J gene: TRBJ1-1

CDR3 protein: ASSLLGTGELF
CDR3 length: 11
V gene: TRBV7-3
J gene: TRBJ2-2

CDR3 protein: ASSYTGTRYSNQPQH
CDR3 length: 15
V gene: TRBV2
J gene: TRBJ1-5

CDR3 protein: ASSPFVQSEYT
CDR3 length: 11
V gene: TRBV7-9
J gene: TRBJ1-2

CDR3 protein: ASRGNYNSPLH
CDR3 length: 11
V gene: TRBV2
J gene: TRBJ1-6

CDR3 protein: ASSYTGISGANVLT
CDR3 length: 14
V gene: TRBV2
J gene: TRBJ2-6

CDR3 protein: ASTWGQGNSPLH
CDR3 length: 12
V gene: TRBV5-1
J gene: TRBJ1-6

CDR3 protein: ASSRRDSNNSPLH
CDR3 length: 13
V gene: TRBV19
J gene: TRBJ1-6

CDR3 protein: ASSGPSRDRGSNTGELF
CDR3 length: 17
V gene: TRBV7-9
J gene: TRBJ2-2

CDR3 protein: ASSGRDSHTEAF
CDR3 length: 12
V gene: TRBV19
J gene: TRBJ1-1

CDR3 protein: ASSLGLADYNEQF
CDR3 length: 13
V gene: TRBV5-1
J gene: TRBJ2-1

CDR3 protein: ASSGPGQLPH
CDR3 length: 10
V gene: TRBV28
J gene: TRBJ1-5

CDR3 protein: ASTGAGYNEQF
CDR3 length: 11
V gene: TRBV5-4
J gene: TRBJ2-1

CDR3 protein: ASSQTGDNEQY
CDR3 length: 11
V gene: TRBV18
J gene: TRBJ2-7

CDR3 protein: ASSSLAGGIYNEQF
CDR3 length: 14
V gene: TRBV27
J gene: TRBJ2-1

CDR3 protein: ASSFRGTGGRNEQF
CDR3 length: 14
V gene: TRBV7-8
J gene: TRBJ2-1

CDR3 protein: AISDKESTDTQY
CDR3 length: 12
V gene: TRBV10-3
J gene: TRBJ2-3

CDR3 protein: ASSRDGTGGEGGGYT
CDR3 length: 15
V gene: TRBV7-2
J gene: TRBJ1-2

CDR3 protein: ASSPLGPGQPNSGNTIY
CDR3 length: 17
V gene: TRBV18
J gene: TRBJ1-3

CDR3 protein: ASSEYGRGRTNEKLF
CDR3 length: 15
V gene: TRBV25-1
J gene: TRBJ1-4

CDR3 protein: ASSSLDRGPEYEQY
CDR3 length: 14
V gene: TRBV7-9
J gene: TRBJ2-7

CDR3 protein: ASSYSTWARNTDTQY
CDR3 length: 15
V gene: TRBV6-2/TRBV6-3
J gene: TRBJ2-3

CDR3 protein: ASRGQGEAKNIQY
CDR3 length: 13
V gene: TRBV4-1
J gene: TRBJ2-4

CDR3 protein: ASSQVQGEQQPQH
CDR3 length: 13
V gene: TRBV4-2
J gene: TRBJ1-5